This TCR beta chain was profiled in a study of a mutant IDH1 vaccine in newly diagnosed glioma. Only a few counts were recorded for this clone. Its antigen is still unknown. Overall study findings and caveats: Top-clonotype changes in peripheral T cells seemed unrelated to pseudoprogression.

The table came from immunoSEQ multiplex PCR; TCRdb's copy has only in-frame clones and leaves some out. The sample shows over 60,000 clones, roughly 90% of them seen only once. Time point in this sample: week 11, during vaccination. The investigators gave 300 ug of mutant IDH1 20-mer peptide in each vaccine dose, together with topical imiquimod. The sample consisted of PBMCs, taken from a glioma patient whose treatment included an IDH1 peptide vaccine. This receptor was taken from a man aged 35-49 years with glioma.

The CDR3: CAISDVGVQKLFF. The CDR3 DNA follows: TGTGCCATCAGTGATGTCGGGGTCCAGAAACTGTTTTTT. The rearrangement links TRBV10-3 to TRBJ1-4, with D uncertain. This CDR3 spans 13 amino acids. V dropped 3 bases and J dropped 11 bases, with 13 bases sitting between them. Germline lookup yields CDR1 ENHRY and CDR2 SYGVKD.